This T cell receptor beta chain was found in a study of human T cells and chemical hapten exposure. Across the whole study: The sensitizing agent was 2% DPC, placed on around 2 cm by around 2 cm of upper inner arm skin. Study-wide results and caveats: TCRs whose frequency exceeded 1 in 1000 remained the same following DPC sensitization.

As regards this clonotype: What it recognizes is unknown.

Time point in this sample: patch test 2, 6 weeks after DPC sensitization. Regarding treatment: therapeutic diphenylcyclopropenone sensitization with weekly scalp DPC. Blood collection took place prior to placing each patch test. The CDR3 contains 12 residues. Germline CDR1 is ENHRY and CDR2 is SYGVKD. Trimming pared 6 bases from V and 8 bases from J, leaving 8 bases between. MiXCR, applied by TCRdb to the RACE reads, yields one record per CDR3 protein. Of over 100,000 distinct CDR3 sequences listed, 9.2% are singletons. This receptor was obtained from a woman aged 40 to 50 with alopecia areata. Some clones in this sample may be carry-over from other donors' samples. The chain links TRBV10-3 to TRBJ1-6; D call uncertain. Sequences were derived from whole blood, sampled in connection with sensitization to the hapten diphenylcyclopropenone (DPC). In DNA, the CDR3 is TGTGCCATCAGAGAGGAGGATTCACCCCTCCACTTT. Translation: CAIREEDSPLHF.